The present entry profiles one TCR beta chain with its context. The method was immunoSEQ multiplex PCR; TCRdb's version includes in-frame clones alone and lacks a portion of them. The sample yields about 150,000 clones, nearly 95% seen once. This entry belongs to a study of T cell responses to AZD1222 COVID-19 vaccine. The material was peripheral blood, obtained on day 0 of AZD1222 vaccination. This TCR was sampled from an adult in good health.

CDR3 coding DNA: TGCGCCAGCAGCCCAGAAGGCGAAAAACTGTTTTTT. Translating it yields CASSPEGEKLFF. The rearrangement links TRBV5-1 to TRBJ1-4; D remains unclear. Trimming pared 4 bases from V and 8 bases from J, leaving 9 bases between. CDR1 is SGHRS and CDR2 is YFSETQ in the germline V gene. CDR3 size: 12 residues.